Listed below are T cell receptor beta chains from one sample, sequenced in a study of cytomegalovirus exposure and HLA in healthy donors. The method was immunoSEQ multiplex PCR; TCRdb's version includes in-frame clones alone and lacks a portion of them. In the table there are about 140,000 clones, roughly four fifths of which are singletons. The sequenced sample consisted of PBMCs. These receptors came from a woman in her thirties or forties in good health and CMV-seronegative. CDR3s include the opening cysteine and the closing phenylalanine or tryptophan. The D gene is left open where the match is weak. The listing skips clone size in some rows; elsewhere it reads once, few, many or a size class.

j_gene,v_gene,abundance,d_gene,CDR3aa,CDR3nt
TRBJ1-6,TRBV19,NA,NA,CASSIRSSYNSPLHF,TGTGCCAGTAGTATAAGGAGCTCCTATAATTCACCCCTCCACTTT
TRBJ1-6,TRBV28,NA,NA,CASSAPGTINSPLHF,TGTGCCAGCAGTGCACCCGGGACAATCAATTCACCCCTCCACTTT
TRBJ2-5,TRBV5-1,NA,NA,CASSLVEETQYF,TGCGCCAGCAGCTTGGTGGAGGAGACCCAGTACTTC
TRBJ1-4,TRBV6-6,few,TRBD1,CASSSGTGNNEKLFF,TGTGCCAGCAGTTCCGGGACAGGGAATAATGAAAAACTGTTTTTT
TRBJ1-6,TRBV9,NA,NA,CASSESQNSPLHF,TGTGCCAGCAGCGAAAGTCAGAATTCACCCCTCCACTTT
TRBJ2-5,TRBV7-7,NA,TRBD2,CASSLRGGRGETQYF,TGTGCTAGCAGCCTGCGGGGGGGCCGTGGGGAGACCCAGTACTTC
TRBJ2-2,TRBV7-9,NA,NA,CASSLRGGNTGELFF,TGTGCCAGCAGCTTAAGAGGGGGGAACACCGGGGAGCTGTTTTTT
TRBJ1-2,TRBV7-8,NA,NA,CASSNRQDLGYTF,TGTGCCAGCAGCAACCGACAGGACTTAGGCTACACCTTC
TRBJ2-7,TRBV19,once,NA,CASSRGAQDPYEQYF,TGTGCCAGTAGCAGGGGGGCGCAAGACCCCTACGAGCAGTACTTC
TRBJ2-7,TRBV4-2,NA,TRBD1,CASSPGGYEQYF,TGTGCCAGCAGTCCAGGGGGCTACGAGCAGTACTTC
TRBJ1-1,TRBV7-6,NA,NA,CASSLAPRGMNTEAFF,TGTGCCAGCAGCTTAGCGCCAAGGGGAATGAACACTGAAGCTTTCTTT
TRBJ2-5,TRBV7-3,NA,TRBD2,CASSRTSGGLETQYF,TGTGCCAGCAGCCGGACTAGCGGGGGGTTAGAGACCCAGTACTTC
TRBJ1-4,TRBV13,NA,NA,CASSLGQINEKLFF,TGTGCCAGCAGCCTAGGACAGATTAATGAAAAACTGTTTTTT
TRBJ1-1,TRBV5-6,NA,NA,CASSLQPGLMNTEAFF,TGTGCCAGCAGCTTACAGCCAGGACTAATGAACACTGAAGCTTTCTTT
TRBJ2-3,TRBV5-6,NA,NA,CASSFRQGGADTQYF,TGTGCCAGCAGCTTTCGACAAGGGGGTGCAGATACGCAGTATTTT
TRBJ2-2,TRBV7-7,NA,TRBD2,CASSLTSGRGELFF,TGTGCTAGCAGCTTGACTAGCGGAAGAGGGGAGCTGTTTTTT
TRBJ1-2,TRBV9,once,TRBD1,CASSVEKDRGSYTF,TGTGCCAGCAGCGTAGAGAAGGACAGGGGGAGCTACACCTTC
TRBJ2-1,TRBV9,NA,NA,CASSVVHGNNEQFF,TGTGCCAGCAGCGTCGTTCACGGGAACAATGAGCAGTTCTTC
TRBJ1-5,TRBV4-2,NA,NA,CASSQAWGGDQPQHF,TGTGCCAGCAGCCAAGCATGGGGGGGGGATCAGCCCCAGCATTTT
TRBJ1-1,TRBV21-1,NA,NA,CASRGTGGNLNTEAFF,TGTGCCAGCAGAGGGACAGGGGGCAACTTGAACACTGAAGCTTTCTTT
TRBJ2-3,TRBV25-1,few,NA,CASNPAGRTDTQYF,TGTGCCAGCAACCCAGCGGGCCGCACAGATACGCAGTATTTT
TRBJ1-1,TRBV5-6,few,TRBD1,CASSFTGGEAFF,TGTGCCAGCAGCTTCACAGGGGGTGAAGCTTTCTTT
TRBJ1-1,TRBV19,NA,NA,CASSMRSGDGGAFF,TGTGCCAGTAGTATGAGGTCGGGAGACGGCGGCGCTTTCTTT
TRBJ2-2,TRBV10-3,few,NA,CAISEDQAAGQNNTGELFF,TGTGCCATCAGTGAGGACCAAGCGGCGGGACAGAACAACACCGGGGAGCTGTTTTTT
TRBJ2-7,TRBV7-9,NA,NA,CASSLGHNGYEQYF,TGTGCCAGCAGCTTAGGACATAACGGATACGAGCAGTACTTC
TRBJ2-1,TRBV7-8,NA,TRBD1,CASSFIGTDYNEQFF,TGTGCCAGCAGCTTCATCGGGACAGACTACAATGAGCAGTTCTTC
TRBJ1-2,TRBV6-6,NA,TRBD1,CASSDRQGLANGYTF,TGTGCCAGCAGCGATAGACAGGGCCTGGCTAATGGCTACACCTTC
TRBJ1-1,TRBV6-5,NA,NA,CASSRINTEAFF,TGTGCCAGCAGCCGTATCAACACTGAAGCTTTCTTT
TRBJ1-5,TRBV27,NA,NA,CASSQSNQPQHF,TGTGCCAGCAGTCAGAGCAATCAGCCCCAGCATTTT
TRBJ2-3,TRBV5-4,NA,NA,CASSLRGFSDTQYF,TGTGCCAGCAGCTTGCGGGGGTTCTCAGATACGCAGTATTTT
TRBJ2-1,TRBV29-1,NA,TRBD2,CSIRGGNEQFF,TGCAGCATCCGGGGAGGGAATGAGCAGTTCTTC
TRBJ1-3,TRBV4-1,NA,NA,CASSQESMVHSGNTIYF,TGCGCCAGCAGCCAAGAATCTATGGTCCACTCAGGAAACACCATATATTTT
TRBJ1-2,TRBV28,NA,TRBD1,CASSSALTGAPLYGYTF,TGTGCCAGCAGCTCAGCTTTGACAGGGGCCCCTCTCTATGGCTACACCTTC
TRBJ1-4,TRBV9,NA,NA,CASSVDGRSGSNEKLFF,TGTGCCAGCAGCGTAGATGGCAGGTCAGGATCTAATGAAAAACTGTTTTTT
TRBJ1-6,TRBV7-9,NA,NA,CASSLLSSYNSPLHF,TGTGCCAGCAGCCTCTTGAGCTCCTATAATTCACCCCTCCACTTT
TRBJ2-1,TRBV6-6,NA,NA,CASSYQGGSNEQFF,TGTGCCAGCAGTTACCAGGGAGGTAGCAATGAGCAGTTCTTC
TRBJ1-2,TRBV9,NA,NA,CASSARTLNRGGYTF,TGTGCCAGCAGCGCCCGGACCCTCAATCGGGGTGGCTACACCTTC
TRBJ2-7,TRBV4-1,NA,NA,CASSHAGRGGYEQYF,TGCGCCAGCAGCCACGCGGGCAGGGGTGGATACGAGCAGTACTTC
TRBJ2-2,TRBV28,NA,NA,CASSLWEEGRTGELFF,TGTGCCAGCAGTTTATGGGAGGAAGGTCGCACCGGGGAGCTGTTTTTT